The 21 T cell receptor beta chains below all came from one sample that was sequenced in a study of blood T cell repertoires in COVID-19 (TCRdb year 2020). Library preparation used the immunoSEQ multiplex PCR assay. TCRdb limited this immuneACCESS table to in-frame rearrangements with V and J called. A share of clones is missing; checked studies link under half to unresolved V genes, and the rest is unexplained. In this sample the table shows tens of thousands of clones, about nine tenths of which occur a single time. The ten largest account for roughly 21% of the sample. The specimen sequenced was peripheral blood. The receptor set was obtained from a woman older than 75 with COVID-19, enrolled during active disease.

This clone was observed a few times. The rearrangement links TRBV5-5 to TRBJ2-1; no definite D call. Germline lookup yields CDR1 SGHKS and CDR2 YYEKEE (reference sequence). V dropped 4 bases and J dropped 12 bases, with 17 bases sitting between them. This CDR3 is built from 13 residues. Written as DNA, the CDR3 is TGTGCCAGCAGCCTGATTCCAGAAAGTACGCAGTTCTTC. This translates into CASSLIPESTQFF.

The V call is TRBV3-1 (or the pseudogene TRBV3-2), the J call TRBJ2-7; 8 nucleotides align to TRBD1. This CDR3 spans 14 amino acids. The germline V gene has CDR1 LGHDT and CDR2 YNNKEL (reference sequence). Trimming at V came to 3 bases and at J to 2 bases, leaving 3 bases not matched to a gene. The DNA for the CDR3 is TGTGCCAGCAGCCAGATGACAGGGGCCTACGAGCAGTACTTC. Its protein product is CASSQMTGAYEQYF.

The chain employs TRBV2 and TRBJ1-3; TRBD1 matches at 7 bases. There are 17 residues in the CDR3. The germline gives CDR1 SNHLY, CDR2 FYNNEI. After removal of 5 bases from V and 0 bases from J, the junction contained 10 bases not matched to a gene. This CDR3 is CASSFDRARPSGNTIYF. The CDR3 bases are TGTGCCAGCAGTTTTGACAGGGCGCGTCCCTCTGGAAACACCATATATTTT. The whole variable domain, filled in from reference TRBV2 and TRBJ1-3, reads EPEVTQTPSHQVTQMGQEVILRCVPISNHLYFYWYRQILGQKVEFLVSFYNNEISEKSEIFDDQFSVERPDGSNFTLKIRSTKLEDSAMYFCASSFDRARPSGNTIYFGEGSWLTVV.

The chain combines TRBV11-2 with TRBJ2-3; a weak D match, TRBD2 (6 bases). Germline V gene data show CDR1 as SGHAT and CDR2 as FQNNGV. CDR3 length equals 17 residues. Trimming removed 5 bases at V and 2 bases at J, with 20 bases between. This chain's CDR3 is CASSPGSTRGFTDTQYF. Written as DNA, the CDR3 is TGTGCCAGCAGCCCCGGATCAACTCGGGGGTTCACAGATACGCAGTATTTT.

CDR3 loop: CASSVESGGPQHF. CDR3 DNA sequence: TGTGCCAGCAGCGTAGAGTCAGGTGGACCCCAGCATTTT. The J gene is TRBJ1-5, the V gene TRBV9; no clear D gene. Looked up from germline, CDR1 is SGDLS and CDR2 is YYNGEE. CDR3 size: 13 residues. Trimming removed 0 bases from V and 10 bases from J, with 11 bases in between.

The V and J genes are TRBV5-1 and TRBJ2-7; D may be TRBD1 (6 bases). Trimming took off 4 bases at V and 0 bases at J, with 11 bases between the two ends. CDR1 SGHRS and CDR2 YFSETQ come from the germline V gene. The CDR3 is 14 amino acids. The CDR3 loop reads CASSPQDSSYEQYF. The CDR3 DNA follows: TGCGCCAGCAGCCCGCAGGACAGCTCCTACGAGCAGTACTTC.

The gene calls are TRBV5-5 and TRBJ1-5; 8 bases line up with TRBD1. CDR3 length: 16 amino acids. The junction had 9 bases not matched to a gene; V was cut back by 3 bases and J by 4 bases. Germline V CDR1 and CDR2: SGHKS, YYEKEE (reference sequence). The CDR3 bases are TGTGCCAGCAGCTCAGACCGGACAGGGAGGAATCAGCCCCAGCATTTT. It encodes CASSSDRTGRNQPQHF.

The chain links TRBV6-6 to TRBJ2-2, with D maybe TRBD2 (6 bases). The CDR3 extends over 16 amino acids. V was cut by 0 bases and J by 9 bases, with 17 bases left in between. From germline, CDR1 is MNHNY and CDR2 SVGAGI (reference sequence). The CDR3 loop is CASSYSSSLAPRELFF. In DNA form, the CDR3 reads TGTGCCAGCAGTTACTCGAGTTCACTAGCCCCACGGGAGCTGTTTTTT.

V gene TRBV7-2 combines with J gene TRBJ2-5, with 8 bases matching TRBD1. Trimming at V came to 0 bases and at J to 4 bases, leaving 7 bases not matched to a gene. CDR3 length equals 16 residues. Germline V gene data show CDR1 as SGHTA and CDR2 as FQGNSA. CDR3 DNA: TGTGCCAGCAGCTTAGCCCGGACAGGGTATAGAGAGACCCAGTACTTC. It translates to CASSLARTGYRETQYF. The full variable domain, with the rest looked up from reference TRBV7-2 and TRBJ2-5, is GAGVSQSPSNKVTEKGKDVELRCDPISGHTALYWYRQSLGQGLEFLIYFQGNSAPDKSGLPSDRFSAERTGGSVSTLTIQRTQQEDSAVYLCASSLARTGYRETQYFGPGTRLLVL.

V usage is TRBV19 and J usage is TRBJ2-3, with D tentatively TRBD1 (5 bases). V was shortened by 1 base and J by 2 bases, with 7 bases between the two germline ends. The germline CDR1 and CDR2 sequences are LNHDA and SQIVND (reference sequence). The CDR3 spans 14 residues. The CDR3 reads CASSIVDNTDTQYF. As DNA, the CDR3 is TGTGCCAGTAGTATAGTGGACAACACAGATACGCAGTATTTT.

The V call is TRBV2, the J call TRBJ1-6, with TRBD1 matching over 8 bases. The CDR3 consists of 12 residues. Germline CDR1 is SNHLY and CDR2 is FYNNEI. J gave up 14 bases and V 6 bases, and 6 bases lay outside the gene matches. The CDR3: CASREDRVTLHF. CDR3 bases: TGTGCCAGCAGAGAGGACAGGGTAACCCTCCACTTT.

This chain connects TRBV5-6 to TRBJ2-7; weak D call: TRBD2 (5 bases). The CDR3 is made up of 13 amino acids. Trimming removed 5 bases at V and 5 bases at J, with 14 bases between. Germline lookup yields CDR1 SGHDT and CDR2 YYEEEE. The CDR3 nucleotides are TGTGCCAGCAGGACCGGACTGTTTAACGAGCAGTACTTC. Protein sequence: CASRTGLFNEQYF.

V and J are TRBV3-1 (or the pseudogene TRBV3-2) and TRBJ1-6; 9 bases match TRBD1. Trimming at V came to 4 bases and at J to 5 bases, leaving 0 bases not matched to a gene. Germline values: CDR1 LGHDT, CDR2 YNNKEL (reference sequence). CDR3 size: 14 residues. CDR3 in DNA: TGTGCCAGCAGCCGGACAGGGGATAATTCACCCCTCCACTTT. As protein: CASSRTGDNSPLHF.

The chain combines TRBV3-1 (or the pseudogene TRBV3-2) with TRBJ1-2, with D perhaps matching TRBD1 (5 bases). Germline V gene lookup returns CDR1 LGHDT and CDR2 YNNKEL (reference sequence). Trimming took off 0 bases at V and 7 bases at J, with 12 bases between the two ends. The length of the CDR3 is 14 residues. The CDR3 bases are TGTGCCAGCAGCCAAGATTGGCGGGGACTTGGCTACACCTTC. It translates to CASSQDWRGLGYTF.

The chain links TRBV11-2 to TRBJ2-7, with a weak D call TRBD2 (6 bases). CDR3 length: 14 residues. Germline CDR1 is SGHAT and CDR2 is FQNNGV. With 1 base removed from V and 5 bases from J, the gap between germline ends came to 12 bases. The DNA of the CDR3 is TGTGCCAGCAGCTTAGCGTCCCGGGGGAACGAGCAGTACTTC. As protein: CASSLASRGNEQYF.

The genes are TRBV7-3 and TRBJ2-1; TRBD1 matches 8 bases. Germline V gene lookup returns CDR1 SGHTA and CDR2 FQGTGA. Losses at the gene ends were 1 base for V and 8 bases for J; bases not matched to a gene: 10. This CDR3 contains 16 residues. As DNA, the CDR3 is TGTGCCAGCAGCTTAAATACAGGGGGACCCAACCATGAGCAGTTCTTC. Its protein is CASSLNTGGPNHEQFF.

The chain joins TRBV20-1 to TRBJ1-5; D not resolved. Trimming pared 3 bases from V and 4 bases from J, leaving 7 bases between. The CDR3 totals 12 residues. Germline V lookup: CDR1 DFQATT, CDR2 SNEGSKA (reference sequence). CDR3 region: CSASAGNQPQHF. The CDR3 region has the DNA TGCAGTGCTAGTGCGGGGAATCAGCCCCAGCATTTT.

The CDR3 reads CASLLTGGPNYNEQFF. CDR3 in DNA: TGTGCCAGCTTACTCACCGGGGGGCCCAACTACAATGAGCAGTTCTTC. The gene calls are TRBV28 and TRBJ2-1; D possibly corresponds to TRBD2 (7 bases). V gave up 8 bases and J gave up 3 bases, with 20 bases separating them. There are 16 residues in the CDR3. Germline assignment: CDR1 MDHEN and CDR2 SYDVKM. The full variable domain, completed using reference TRBV28 and TRBJ2-1, is DVKVTQSSRYLVKRTGEKVFLECVQDMDHENMFWYRQDPGLGLRLIYFSYDVKMKEKGDIPEGYSVSREKKERFSLILESASTNQTSMYLCASLLTGGPNYNEQFFGPGTRLTVL.

The chain carries TRBV27 and TRBJ1-2, with D perhaps TRBD1 (5 bases). Germline values: CDR1 MNHEY, CDR2 SMNVEV (reference sequence). The CDR3 totals 14 residues. V lost 7 bases, J lost 0 bases, and 12 bases lay in between. The CDR3 spells CASKAGHANYGYTF. CDR3 sequence (DNA): TGTGCCAGCAAGGCAGGGCATGCTAACTATGGCTACACCTTC.

V usage is TRBV11-1 and J usage is TRBJ2-2; D not certain. Germline loops: CDR1 SGHAT, CDR2 FQDESV (reference sequence). The length of the CDR3 is 16 residues. The V gene lost 5 bases and the J gene lost 4 bases, with 17 bases spanning the gap. CDR3 residues: CASSAPWAIGTGELFF. DNA for the CDR3: TGTGCCAGCAGCGCCCCTTGGGCGATCGGCACCGGGGAGCTGTTTTTT.

This clone was detected a few times. The chain employs TRBV15 and TRBJ1-5, with 9 bases identical to TRBD1. CDR1 and CDR2 (germline): LNHNV, YYDKDF (reference sequence). The CDR3 sequence is 15 residues long. The V gene end was trimmed by 2 bases and the J gene end by 9 bases; junction bases not matched to a gene: 8. The CDR3 sequence: CATSRPGQGLTPQHF. CDR3 coding DNA: TGTGCCACCAGCAGACCTGGACAGGGGCTCACGCCCCAGCATTTT.